These 9 T cell receptor beta chains were all obtained from the same sample, sequenced in a study of blood T cell repertoires in COVID-19. Sequenced by immunoSEQ multiplex PCR; TCRdb stores in-frame clones only, minus some. The table has some 150,000 clones, under 90% seen once. Sequenced input: peripheral blood. The receptors here all came from a human donor in a cohort sampled during active COVID-19.

This chain joins TRBV18 and TRBJ1-6; D might be TRBD1 (5 bases). The ends were cut back, 4 bases at V and 6 bases at J, with 10 bases in the middle. The CDR3 spans 14 residues. Germline assignment: CDR1 KGHSH and CDR2 LQKENI. Here the CDR3 reads CASSRAQGNSPLHF. CDR3 coding DNA: TGTGCCAGCTCACGCGCCCAGGGTAATTCACCCCTCCACTTT.

This chain joins TRBV7-9 and TRBJ2-5, with 7 bases lining up with TRBD1. The V gene's germline CDR1 is SEHNR and CDR2 FQNEAQ (reference sequence). V lost 5 bases, J lost 3 bases, and 9 bases stayed unmatched. This CDR3 has 15 residues. This chain's CDR3 is CASSTTRQGEETQYF. The CDR3 bases are TGTGCCAGCAGCACCACCCGACAGGGAGAAGAGACCCAGTACTTC.

The rearrangement joins TRBV7-9 to TRBJ2-1; D is possibly TRBD2 (6 bases). Germline V gives CDR1 SEHNR, CDR2 FQNEAQ (reference sequence). The CDR3 extends over 14 amino acids. V gave up 4 bases and J gave up 7 bases, with 14 bases separating them. The CDR3 sequence: CASSSGLFENEQFF. For the CDR3, the DNA is TGTGCCAGCAGCTCGGGACTCTTCGAAAATGAGCAGTTCTTC.

The chain is built from TRBV6-5 and TRBJ1-1; D may be TRBD1 (5 bases). The CDR3 runs 14 residues. V was clipped by 10 bases and J by 1 base, with 16 bases between them. In germline, CDR1 is MNHEY, CDR2 SVGAGI. For the CDR3, the DNA is TGTGCCATATTCGGAGGGGTCCGGAACACTGAAGCTTTCTTT. Translated: CAIFGGVRNTEAFF.

The V and J genes are TRBV3-1 (or the pseudogene TRBV3-2) and TRBJ1-1; possibly TRBD1 for D (5 bases). There are 14 residues in the CDR3. Germline CDR1 reads LGHDT; CDR2 reads YNNKEL (reference sequence). Trimming left V 2 bases short and J 4 bases short, with 11 bases between. CDR3 in DNA: TGTGCCAGCAGCCAAATTGGCAGGGCCACTGAAGCTTTCTTT. It codes for CASSQIGRATEAFF.

The V call is TRBV7-3, the J call TRBJ2-1; TRBD2 aligns across 8 bases. The V segment lost 4 bases and the J segment 4 bases; nucleotides outside the gene matches: 6. This CDR3 has 15 residues. The germline V gene encodes CDR1 SGHTA and CDR2 FQGTGA. In DNA form, the CDR3 reads TGTGCCAGCAGCTCGGGACTAGTTGTTTACAATGAGCAGTTCTTC. Translating gives CASSSGLVVYNEQFF.

In nucleotides, the CDR3 is TGCAGCGTTGGGCAGTACAATGAGCAGTTCTTC. This sequence encodes CSVGQYNEQFF. This chain uses TRBV29-1 with TRBJ2-1; D ambiguous. Trimming pared 4 bases from V and 4 bases from J, leaving 5 bases between. CDR1 SQVTM and CDR2 ANQGSEA come from the germline V gene. This CDR3 comprises 11 residues.

The rearrangement joins TRBV5-1 to TRBJ2-2; the match to TRBD1 covers 7 bases. The CDR3 length is 16 residues. V lost 4 bases, J lost 0 bases, and 6 bases stayed unmatched. Germline CDR1 SGHRS, CDR2 YFSETQ. Here the CDR3 DNA reads TGCGCCAGCAGCCGTGGACAGGTCGCGAACACCGGGGAGCTGTTTTTT. Protein: CASSRGQVANTGELFF.

The chain joins TRBV25-1 to TRBJ1-1; D remains ambiguous. Trimming left V 7 bases short and J 1 base short, with 4 bases between. This CDR3 has 11 residues. Germline V CDR1 and CDR2: MGHDK, SYGVNS. For the CDR3, the DNA is TGTGCCAGCATCGGGAACACTGAAGCTTTCTTT. Protein product: CASIGNTEAFF.